This TCR beta chain derives from a study of cytomegalovirus exposure and HLA in healthy donors (dated by TCRdb to 2016 to 2017). Context from the whole study: An earlier analysis of several hundred of the donors reported roughly 300 Gb of sequence data and around 120 million unique TCR beta sequences from some 180 million T cells. An early release that covered several hundred HLA-typed donors contained 250 to 350 gigabases of sequencing data and 70 million to 100 million unique TCR sequences. The genetic ancestry cluster associated with self-reported Caucasian donors included approximately 85% of the approximately 400 genotyped donors. The study aimed to test whether cataloging public T cell receptors could reveal signatures of past pathogen exposure. Using immunosequencing, the study profiled T cell repertoires from about 620 subjects and related those repertoires to cytomegalovirus serostatus. Besides the first cohort of approximately 710 subjects, a separate validation cohort made up of about 120 different subjects was used. To predict cytomegalovirus infection status, the study brought together high-throughput TCR immunosequencing, statistical association of individual TCRs with disease status, and machine learning. A later analysis re-analyzed previously published TCR beta repertoires from about 730 donors and added high-resolution HLA genotyping to study TCR occurrence patterns. Rather than drawing on any new phenotypic data, the later analysis identified candidate immune exposures from TCR beta sequences and the way those sequences occurred across donors. In an earlier analysis of 587 of the donors, high-throughput TCR beta sequencing was used to judge whether each TCR beta V gene segment behaved as functional or pseudogenic. Donor age, sex, ethnicity and CMV serostatus were collected together with the repertoire data. A later genetic analysis took genome-wide SNP genotypes for about three fifths of the roughly 670 donors and used that subset as a discovery cohort. All discovery cohort repertoires had been generated on a single sequencing platform. HLA typing covered class I and class II loci at four-digit resolution. Typing coverage varied by locus: about 629-630 donors for A, B, C, DRB1 and DQB1; 500 to 550 for DQA1; over 600 for DPA1; some 470 for DPB1. Roughly five DR-DQ haplotypes were handled as single units for association and clustering because linkage in the cohort was strong. On average, roughly 240,000 unique TCR beta nucleotide sequences were sequenced per donor among 398 genotyped donors of the cohort, with roughly 18% of those sequences being non-productive. Broad study findings and their caveats: The authors suggested that the approach could potentially be generalized to other disease states and immunological phenotypes. Because HLA typing was unavailable for some donors at each locus, only the typed subset was used in association tests. For the cohort, immune exposure information was limited to CMV serostatus. In a later analysis, HLA-associated TCR beta chains showed more clonal expansion and lower generation probabilities than non-associated chains that were equally common. A further reported finding was that TCR beta sequences accurately predicted the HLA-A and HLA-B alleles for most subjects in the first cohort. While some public TCRs were present in many individuals, most TCR sequences turned up only very rarely across donors. Most CMV-associated TCR beta chains appeared to be HLA-restricted in a later analysis, and the HLA associations seemed to be driven largely by CMV exposure. The study listed around 160 TCR beta chains as associated with cytomegalovirus. The sequencing pipeline was judged likely to have produced a cluster of highly shared sequence variants as a technical artifact. An earlier analysis of approximately 540 of the donors showed that most TCR beta V segments appeared in productive rearrangements either about 90% or about 30% of the time, which broadly matched IMGT annotations. According to a later analysis, parvovirus B19, influenza, CMV and Epstein-Barr virus appeared linked to several top co-occurrence clusters. In both the original and validation cohorts, the classifier was reported to diagnose cytomegalovirus status with high specificity and sensitivity. A later analysis associated about 17,000 TCR beta sequences with specific HLA alleles at a false discovery rate of 0.05. Because counts were too low, about 15 rarely observed V segments, including chromosome 9 orphons, were left out of the earlier analysis of 500 to 650 of the donors. The cohort was sequenced for TCR beta chains only, and without alpha or paired-chain data the features that could be detected were limited. According to a later analysis, TCR association rates differed among HLA loci, with DRB1 alleles showing the most associated TCRs and HLA-C alleles showing the fewest. In a later genetic analysis, a missense DCLRE1C variant was associated with V-gene and J-gene trimming of TCR beta chains, and the association was replicated in an independent cohort. Assigning TCR associations to individual alleles was difficult when HLA alleles, especially DR and DQ, strongly co-occurred. In vitro tests confirmed that three of the cytomegalovirus-associated TCR beta chains recognize cytomegalovirus antigens. Correlated functional status among segregating V segments might be attributable to linkage disequilibrium, but an unknown experimental factor could not be ruled out. According to a later genetic analysis, donors in an Asian-associated ancestry cluster had fewer N-insertions in productive TCRs than the approximately 690-donor mean. The presence/absence analyses assumed that sequencing depth was roughly uniform across donors, and that assumption may not be true.

The cohort was made up of approximately 700 healthy bone marrow donors. All cohort members were sampled while nominally healthy, although unrecorded immune exposures were likely present. The donor tested CMV seropositive, placing the donor among the approximately 290 seropositive members of the cohort. Each donor provided a peripheral blood sample, and peripheral blood mononuclear cells were used for TCR beta sequencing. The Qiagen DNeasy Blood Extraction Kit was used to extract genomic DNA from the blood cell samples. The library was built by means of the immunoSEQ multiplex PCR assay. The multiplex PCR relied on a mix of 60 forward primers for TCR Vbeta segments and 13 reverse primers for TCR Jbeta segments. A multiplex PCR assay on genomic DNA amplified the CDR3 region of rearranged TCR beta genes. On the Illumina HiSeq System, the amplified TCR beta libraries were sequenced as 87-base-pair reads. In the paper's pipeline: A later analysis counted 75 million to 100 million unique TCR beta chains across the 600 to 850 repertoires, and some 12 million of these chains were shared by at least two donors. Raw reads were error-corrected and collapsed into unique sequences with a nearest-neighbor algorithm that merged closely related sequences to remove PCR and sequencing errors. V, D and J gene segments were assigned by aligning CDR3 sequences to IMGT reference sequences. For a sequence to be retained, a match of at least six nucleotides was required to both a V gene segment and a J gene segment. A rearrangement was called productive if the CDR3 had no stop codons and remained in frame with V and J, and every other rearrangement was called non-productive. CDR3 was defined by IMGT convention, running from the second conserved V-encoded cysteine to the conserved J-encoded phenylalanine. Sequences without an unambiguous match to a single V gene segment were excluded from the earlier analysis of about 600 of the donors. An earlier analysis of 500 to 700 of the donors classified V segments as functional when productive rearrangements were above 56.7% and as segregating when the standard deviation between donors was above 5%. To diagnose cytomegalovirus status from the catalog of TCR beta chain sequences, a statistical classification framework was built. V and J gene assignment, in a later analysis, came from comparing TCR nucleotide sequences with IMGT/GENE-DB human TR gene sequences. A later analysis assigned CDR3 sequences and most-parsimonious VDJ recombination scenarios with the TCRdist pipeline. In a later analysis, each TCR beta chain was defined by its CDR3 amino acid sequence together with its V-gene family, and reads lacking a unique V-gene family were excluded. In a later analysis, 500 to 700 highly shared, low-generation-probability nucleotide sequences were removed to address suspected cross-contamination and a sequencing artifact. For each public chain, a later analysis derived a clonal expansion index from normalized ranks of inferred template counts within each repertoire. Generation probabilities in a later analysis came from a VDJ recombination model fitted to out-of-frame rearrangements, and those results were checked against IGoR. A later analysis scored TCR-TCR, TCR-HLA and TCR-CMV co-occurrence with hypergeometric tests, applying a repertoire-size bias correction to TCR pairs. To estimate false discovery rates, a later analysis permuted the HLA or CMV assignments 20 times. In a later analysis, co-occurring TCRs were grouped using DBSCAN, and TCRdist sequence similarity was added for clustering within HLA-allele-positive subsets. Repertoires with fewer than 30,000 or more than 120,000 public chains were left out of co-occurrence clustering, as were a handful of repertoires with anomalous nucleotide sharing. TCRdb stores this immuneACCESS table with in-frame sequences only. Part of the clones is absent; in the studies checked, under half of the shortfall reflects unresolved V genes, and no reason is known for the rest. D and trimming come from the DNA, and the V and J calls and clone size come from that table. For this sample there are roughly 100,000 clones; approximately 82% appear just once. Together, the top ten hold about 7.5% of the sample.

To note about this clone: The antigen this receptor binds is unknown. Base quality data are lacking; no much larger clone is found one base away.

Material: PBMCs. The sequence was collected from a man in his forties in good health and CMV-seropositive.

The nucleotide sequence is TGTGCCAGCAGCCCCGGACAGGGAATAGGGAATGAGCAGTTCTTC. Its translation is CASSPGQGIGNEQFF. This chain joins TRBV11-3 to TRBJ2-1, and TRBD1 matches 8 of the central bases. There are 15 amino acids in the CDR3, from cysteine to phenylalanine inclusive. Left in the record is the CDR3 DNA by itself, 45 bases read in frame from the first base. Trimming takes 5 bases off V and 7 bases off J; junction bases not matched to a gene: 10. The germline V gene sets CDR1 to SGHNT and CDR2 to YENEEA.